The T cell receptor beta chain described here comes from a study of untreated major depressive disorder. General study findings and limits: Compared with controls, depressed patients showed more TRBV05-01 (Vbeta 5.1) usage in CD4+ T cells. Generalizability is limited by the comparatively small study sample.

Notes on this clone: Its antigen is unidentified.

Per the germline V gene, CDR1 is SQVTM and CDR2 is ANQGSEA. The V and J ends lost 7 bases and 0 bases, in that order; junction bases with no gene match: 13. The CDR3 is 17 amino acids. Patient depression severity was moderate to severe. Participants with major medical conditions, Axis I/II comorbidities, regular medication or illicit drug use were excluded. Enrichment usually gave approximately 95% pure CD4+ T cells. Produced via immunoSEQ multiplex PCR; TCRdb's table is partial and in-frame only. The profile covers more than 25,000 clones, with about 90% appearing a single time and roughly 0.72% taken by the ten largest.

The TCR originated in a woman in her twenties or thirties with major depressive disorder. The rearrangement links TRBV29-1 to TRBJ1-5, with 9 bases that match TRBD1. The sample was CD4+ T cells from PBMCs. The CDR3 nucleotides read TGCAGCGGAGTGGGACAGGGCTCACCAAATAGCAATCAGCCCCAGCATTTT. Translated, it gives CSGVGQGSPNSNQPQHF.